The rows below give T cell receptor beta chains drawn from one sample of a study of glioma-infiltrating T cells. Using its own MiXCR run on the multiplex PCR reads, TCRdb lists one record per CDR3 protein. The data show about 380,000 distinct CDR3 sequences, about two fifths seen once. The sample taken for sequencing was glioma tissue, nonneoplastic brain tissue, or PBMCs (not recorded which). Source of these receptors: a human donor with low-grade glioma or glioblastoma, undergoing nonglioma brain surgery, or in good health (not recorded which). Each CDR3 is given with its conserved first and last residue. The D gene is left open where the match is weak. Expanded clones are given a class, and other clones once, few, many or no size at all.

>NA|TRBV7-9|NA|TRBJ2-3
CASDERATDTQYF
TGTGCCAGCGACGAGAGGGCCACAGATACGCAGTATTTT
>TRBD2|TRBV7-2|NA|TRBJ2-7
CASSRPGRVREQYF
TGTGCCAGCAGCCGGCCGGGGAGGGTGCGCGAGCAGTACTTC
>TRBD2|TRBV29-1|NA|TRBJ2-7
CSVVPWAGDEQYF
TGCAGCGTTGTCCCATGGGCGGGGGACGAGCAGTACTTC
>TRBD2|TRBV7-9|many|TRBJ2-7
CASSLAISSGRTYEQYF
TGTGCCAGCAGCTTAGCGATCTCTAGCGGGAGGACCTACGAGCAGTACTTC
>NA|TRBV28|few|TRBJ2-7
CASSFYEGNYEQYF
TGTGCCAGCAGTTTTTATGAAGGGAACTACGAGCAGTACTTC
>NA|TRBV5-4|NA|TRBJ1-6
CASSLGDSPLHF
TGTGCCAGCAGCTTGGGGGACTCACCCCTCCACTTT
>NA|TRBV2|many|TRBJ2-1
CASSELWRDNEQFF
TGTGCCAGCAGTGAACTTTGGCGGGACAATGAGCAGTTCTTC
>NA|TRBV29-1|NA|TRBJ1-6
CSLLTWDGDSHLHF
TGCAGCCTCTTGACCTGGGACGGAGATTCACACCTCCACTTT
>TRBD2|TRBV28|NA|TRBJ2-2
CASSFPIAGERGELFF
TGTGCCAGCAGTTTCCCAATAGCGGGAGAACGAGGGGAGCTGTTTTTT
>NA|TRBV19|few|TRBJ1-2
CASSLGAKGYTF
TGTGCCAGTAGCCTGGGGGCAAAGGGCTACACCTTC
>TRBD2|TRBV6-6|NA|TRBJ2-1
CASSPRTSGRCNEQFF
TGTGCCAGCAGCCCTCGGACTAGCGGGAGGTGCAATGAGCAGTTCTTC
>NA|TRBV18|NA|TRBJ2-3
CASSPTQDTDTQYF
TGTGCCAGCTCACCAACACAGGATACAGATACGCAGTATTTT
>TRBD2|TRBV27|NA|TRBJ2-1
CATSDPGTSGSSYNEQFF
TGTGCCACCAGTGACCCCGGGACTAGCGGGAGCTCCTACAATGAGCAGTTCTTC
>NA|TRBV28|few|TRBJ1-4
CASNANEKLFF
TGTGCCAGCAACGCTAATGAAAAACTGTTTTTT
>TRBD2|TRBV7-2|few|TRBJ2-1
CASSLVWAGDNEQFF
TGTGCCAGCAGCTTAGTATGGGCGGGAGACAATGAGCAGTTCTTC
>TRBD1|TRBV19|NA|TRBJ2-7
CASSSGTGSEQYF
TGTGCCAGTAGTTCCGGGACAGGTTCGGAGCAGTACTTC
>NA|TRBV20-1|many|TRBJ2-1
CSARWIGGGEQFF
TGCAGTGCTAGATGGATCGGTGGGGGTGAGCAGTTCTTC
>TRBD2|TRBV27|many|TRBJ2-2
CASSPYLAGETGELFF
TGTGCCAGCAGTCCCTATCTAGCGGGAGAGACCGGGGAGCTGTTTTTT
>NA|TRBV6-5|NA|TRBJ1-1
CASSHRSTEAFF
TGTGCCAGCAGCCACCGGAGCACTGAAGCTTTCTTT
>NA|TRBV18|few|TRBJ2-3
CASSPFRGGTDTQYF
TGTGCCAGCTCACCATTTCGGGGCGGTACTGATACGCAGTATTTT
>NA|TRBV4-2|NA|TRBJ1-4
CASSSHSVEKPFF
TGTGCCAGCAGCTCCCATTCAGTGGAAAAACCGTTTTTT
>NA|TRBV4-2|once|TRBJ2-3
CASSPIARGATDTQYF
TGTGCCAGCAGCCCTATAGCGAGAGGGGCCACAGATACGCAGTATTTT
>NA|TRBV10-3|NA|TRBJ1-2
CAISASGTGYTF
TGTGCCATCAGTGCCTCAGGGACGGGCTACACCTTC
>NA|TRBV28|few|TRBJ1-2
CASSLKGDGYTF
TGTGCCAGCAGTTTAAAGGGAGATGGCTACACCTTC
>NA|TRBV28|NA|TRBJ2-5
CASRTAQETQYF
TGTGCCAGTAGGACAGCCCAAGAGACCCAGTACTTC
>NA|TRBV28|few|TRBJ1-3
CASTFPVLGNTIYF
TGTGCCAGCACTTTTCCGGTCCTCGGAAACACCATATATTTT
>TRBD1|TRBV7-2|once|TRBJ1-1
CASSQNRGLGNTEAYF
TGTGCCAGCAGCCAGAACAGGGGGCTGGGGAACACTGAAGCTTACTTT
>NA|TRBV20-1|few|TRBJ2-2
CSATGAENTGELFF
TGCAGTGCTACAGGGGCCGAGAACACCGGGGAGCTGTTTTTT
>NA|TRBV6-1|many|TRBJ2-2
CASSIDREGTGELFF
TGTGCCAGCAGTATCGACAGGGAGGGCACCGGGGAGCTGTTTTTT
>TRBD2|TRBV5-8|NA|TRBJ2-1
CASSLDLIWTSASNEQFF
TGTGCCAGCAGCTTGGATTTAATCTGGACTAGCGCCTCCAATGAGCAGTTCTTC
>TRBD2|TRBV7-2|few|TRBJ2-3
CASSSSGSNADTQYF
TGTGCCAGCAGTTCTAGCGGGAGTAACGCAGATACGCAGTATTTT
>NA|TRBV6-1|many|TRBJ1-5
CASNRQPNQPQHF
TGTGCCAGCAATCGGCAGCCAAATCAGCCCCAGCATTTT
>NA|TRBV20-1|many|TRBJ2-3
CSARDSGGGDTQYF
TGCAGTGCTAGAGATAGCGGAGGAGGAGATACGCAGTATTTT
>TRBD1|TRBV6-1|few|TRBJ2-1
CASSLNRGYNEQFF
TGTGCCAGCAGTTTAAACAGGGGGTACAATGAGCAGTTCTTC
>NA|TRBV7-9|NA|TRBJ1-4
CASSLGYGTENEKLFF
TGTGCCAGCAGCTTAGGATACGGGACGGAGAATGAAAAACTGTTTTTT
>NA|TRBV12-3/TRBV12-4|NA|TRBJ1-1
CASSSKPSTEAFF
TGTGCCAGCAGTTCGAAACCCAGCACTGAAGCTTTCTTT
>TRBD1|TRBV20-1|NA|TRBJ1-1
CSATSRTGGNTEAFF
TGCAGTGCTACAAGCCGGACAGGGGGGAACACTGAAGCTTTCTTT
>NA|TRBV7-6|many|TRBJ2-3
CASSDTDTQYF
TGTGCCAGCAGTGACACAGATACGCAGTATTTT
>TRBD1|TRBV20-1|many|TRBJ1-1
CSASLRQGIAEAFF
TGCAGTGCTAGTCTTAGACAGGGGATCGCTGAAGCTTTCTTT
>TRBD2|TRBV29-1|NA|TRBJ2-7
CSVAILAGDEQYF
TGCAGCGTTGCGATACTAGCGGGAGACGAGCAGTACTTC
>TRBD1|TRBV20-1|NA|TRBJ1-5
CSARTGGGEPQHF
TGCAGTGCTAGGACAGGGGGAGGAGAGCCCCAGCATTTT
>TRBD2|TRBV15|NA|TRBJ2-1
CATAPLAGTYNEQFF
TGTGCCACCGCCCCTTTAGCGGGTACCTACAATGAGCAGTTCTTC
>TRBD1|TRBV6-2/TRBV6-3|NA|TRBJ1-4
CASEKLGQEKLFF
TGTGCCAGCGAGAAACTGGGACAGGAAAAACTGTTTTTT
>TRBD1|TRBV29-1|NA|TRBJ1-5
CSAQDRGKGQPQHF
TGCAGCGCCCAGGACAGGGGGAAAGGACAGCCCCAGCATTTT
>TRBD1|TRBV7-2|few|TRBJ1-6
CASSPGTAMNSPLHF
TGTGCCAGCAGCCCTGGGACAGCAATGAATTCACCCCTCCACTTT
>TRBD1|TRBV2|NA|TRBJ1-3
CASREDRDRNTIYF
TGTGCCAGCAGAGAAGACAGGGATAGAAACACCATATATTTT
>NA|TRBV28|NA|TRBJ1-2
CASREAGLNYGHTF
TGTGCCAGCAGGGAGGCAGGTTTAAACTATGGCCACACCTTC
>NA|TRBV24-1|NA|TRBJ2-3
CATSDPTTDTQYF
TGTGCCACCAGTGATCCGACCACAGATACGCAGTATTTT
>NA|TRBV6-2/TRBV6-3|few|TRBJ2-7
CATPLVGQAGEQYF
TGTGCCACCCCCCTGGTGGGACAAGCTGGCGAGCAGTACTTC
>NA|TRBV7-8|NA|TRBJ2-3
CASSLDRDTSTDTQYF
TGTGCCAGCAGCTTAGACAGGGACACTAGCACAGATACGCAGTATTTT
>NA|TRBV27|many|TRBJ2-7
CASSLSEGILNEQYF
TGTGCCAGCAGTTTATCAGAGGGGATCCTCAACGAGCAGTACTTC
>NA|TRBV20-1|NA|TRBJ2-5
CSVRKAGKETQYF
TGCAGTGTCCGGAAGGCCGGGAAAGAGACCCAGTACTTC
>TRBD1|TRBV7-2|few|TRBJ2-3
CASSYRTGGGTDTQYF
TGTGCCAGCAGCTACCGGACAGGGGGAGGAACAGATACGCAGTATTTT
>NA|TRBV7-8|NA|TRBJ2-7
CASSAGISDEQYF
TGTGCCAGCAGCGCCGGGATTTCCGACGAGCAGTACTTC
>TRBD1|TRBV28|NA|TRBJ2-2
CASKTGQPSNTGELFF
TGTGCCAGCAAGACAGGGCAACCCTCGAACACCGGGGAGCTGTTTTTT
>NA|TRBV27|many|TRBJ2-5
CASSDMGGGETQYF
TGTGCCAGCAGTGACATGGGAGGGGGAGAGACCCAGTACTTC
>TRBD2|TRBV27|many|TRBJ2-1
CASSVGTSGASYNEQFF
TGTGCCAGCAGTGTCGGGACTAGCGGAGCCTCCTACAATGAGCAGTTCTTC